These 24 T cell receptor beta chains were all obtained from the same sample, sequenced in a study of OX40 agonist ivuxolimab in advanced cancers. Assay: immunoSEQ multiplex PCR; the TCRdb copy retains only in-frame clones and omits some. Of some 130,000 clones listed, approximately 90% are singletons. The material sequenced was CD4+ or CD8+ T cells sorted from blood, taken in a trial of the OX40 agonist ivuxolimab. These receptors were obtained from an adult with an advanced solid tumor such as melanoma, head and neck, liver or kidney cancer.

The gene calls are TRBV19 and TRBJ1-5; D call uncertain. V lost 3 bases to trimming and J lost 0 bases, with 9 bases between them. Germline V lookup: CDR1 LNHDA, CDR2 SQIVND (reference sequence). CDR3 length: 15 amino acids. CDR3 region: CASSIGPASNQPQHF. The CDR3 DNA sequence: TGTGCCAGTAGTATTGGGCCAGCTAGCAATCAGCCCCAGCATTTT.

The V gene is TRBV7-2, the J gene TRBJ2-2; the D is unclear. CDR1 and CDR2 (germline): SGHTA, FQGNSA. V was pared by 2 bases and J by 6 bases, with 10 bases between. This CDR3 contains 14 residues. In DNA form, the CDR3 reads TGTGCCAGCAGCTTAATGATCCTCCCCGGGGAGCTGTTTTTT. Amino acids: CASSLMILPGELFF.

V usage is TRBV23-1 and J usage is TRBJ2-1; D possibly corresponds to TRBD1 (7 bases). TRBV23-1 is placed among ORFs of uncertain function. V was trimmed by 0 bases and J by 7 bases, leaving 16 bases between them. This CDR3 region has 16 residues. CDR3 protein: CASSQSTRGDINEQFF. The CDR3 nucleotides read TGCGCCAGCAGTCAATCTACCAGGGGGGATATTAATGAGCAGTTCTTC.

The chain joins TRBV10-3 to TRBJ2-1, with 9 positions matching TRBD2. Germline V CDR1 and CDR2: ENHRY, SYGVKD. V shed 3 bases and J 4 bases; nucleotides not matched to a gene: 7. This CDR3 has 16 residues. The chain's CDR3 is CAISESTSGRYNEQFF. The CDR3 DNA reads TGTGCCATCAGTGAATCCACTAGCGGGCGTTACAATGAGCAGTTCTTC.

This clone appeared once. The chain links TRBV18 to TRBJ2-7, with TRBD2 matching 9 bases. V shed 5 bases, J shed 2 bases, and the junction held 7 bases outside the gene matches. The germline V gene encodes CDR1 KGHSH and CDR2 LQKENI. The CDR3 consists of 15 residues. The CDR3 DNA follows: TGTGCCAGCTCAGTAACTAGCGGGTTCCCCTACGAGCAGTACTTC. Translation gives CASSVTSGFPYEQYF.

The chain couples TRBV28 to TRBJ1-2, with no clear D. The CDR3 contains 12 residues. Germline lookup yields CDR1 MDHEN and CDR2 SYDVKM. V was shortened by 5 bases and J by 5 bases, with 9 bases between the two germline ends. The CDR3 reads CASSREGYGYTF. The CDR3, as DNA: TGTGCCAGCAGTCGGGAAGGTTATGGCTACACCTTC.

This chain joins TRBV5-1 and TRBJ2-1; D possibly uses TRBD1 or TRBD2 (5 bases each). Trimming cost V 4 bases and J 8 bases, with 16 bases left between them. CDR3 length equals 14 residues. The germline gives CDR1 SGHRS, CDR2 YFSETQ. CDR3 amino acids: CASSLGTGGDEQFF. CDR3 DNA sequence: TGCGCCAGCAGCCTGGGGACCGGCGGCGATGAGCAGTTCTTC.

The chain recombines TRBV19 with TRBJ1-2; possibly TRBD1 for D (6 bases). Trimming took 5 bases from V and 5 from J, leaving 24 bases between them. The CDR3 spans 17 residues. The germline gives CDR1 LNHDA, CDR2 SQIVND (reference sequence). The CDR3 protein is CASSPSNPGQTPYGYTF. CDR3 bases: TGTGCCAGTAGTCCTTCCAATCCCGGACAGACACCATATGGCTACACCTTC.

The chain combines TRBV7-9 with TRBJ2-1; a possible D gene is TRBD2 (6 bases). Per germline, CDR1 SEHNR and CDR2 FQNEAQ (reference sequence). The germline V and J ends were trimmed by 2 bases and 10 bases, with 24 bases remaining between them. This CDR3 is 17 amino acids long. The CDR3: CASSLKWPPRGTGEQFF. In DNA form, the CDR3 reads TGTGCCAGCAGCTTAAAGTGGCCACCGAGAGGGACTGGGGAGCAGTTCTTC.

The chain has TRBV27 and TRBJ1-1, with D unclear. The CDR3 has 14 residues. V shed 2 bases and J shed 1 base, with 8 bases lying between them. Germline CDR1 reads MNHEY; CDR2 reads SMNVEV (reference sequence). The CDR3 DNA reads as TGTGCCAGCAGTTTAGCGGGGAGGAACACTGAAGCTTTCTTT. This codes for CASSLAGRNTEAFF.

CDR3 DNA sequence: TGTGCCAGCAGTTACTCGGGACAGGGGGTCGGCTACGAGCAGTACTTC. It is translated as CASSYSGQGVGYEQYF. The gene calls are TRBV6-5 and TRBJ2-7; 11 bases are a match to TRBD1. J lost 3 bases, V lost 0 bases, and 4 bases had no gene match. Germline V gene lookup returns CDR1 MNHEY and CDR2 SVGAGI. This CDR3 spans 16 amino acids.

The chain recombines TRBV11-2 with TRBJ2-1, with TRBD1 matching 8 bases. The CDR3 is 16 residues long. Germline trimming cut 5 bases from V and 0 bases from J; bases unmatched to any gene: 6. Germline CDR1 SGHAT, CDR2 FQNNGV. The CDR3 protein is CASSRTGFSSYNEQFF. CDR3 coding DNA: TGTGCCAGCAGCCGGACAGGGTTTAGCTCCTACAATGAGCAGTTCTTC.

CDR3: CASSPRGTGWGSEQYF. The CDR3 coding sequence is TGTGCCAGCTCACCACGGGGGACAGGGTGGGGAAGCGAGCAGTACTTC. The chain has TRBV18 and TRBJ2-7; TRBD1 aligns across 9 bases. J was trimmed by 6 bases and V by 1 base; bases with no gene match: 10. In germline, CDR1 is KGHSH, CDR2 LQKENI. CDR3 size: 16 residues.

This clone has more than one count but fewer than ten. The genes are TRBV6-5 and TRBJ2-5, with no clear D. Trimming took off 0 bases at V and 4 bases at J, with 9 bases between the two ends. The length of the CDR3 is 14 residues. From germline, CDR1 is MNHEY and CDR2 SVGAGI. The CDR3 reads CASSYSYGSETQYF. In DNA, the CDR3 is TGTGCCAGCAGTTACTCCTACGGGTCAGAGACCCAGTACTTC.

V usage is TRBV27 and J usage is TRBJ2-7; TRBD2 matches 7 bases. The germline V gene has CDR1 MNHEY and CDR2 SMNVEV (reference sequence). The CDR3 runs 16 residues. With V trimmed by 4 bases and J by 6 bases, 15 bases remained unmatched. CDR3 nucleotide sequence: TGTGCCAGCAGTTCCCACCTAGGGCGGGAGTCCCGCGAGCAGTACTTC. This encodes CASSSHLGRESREQYF.

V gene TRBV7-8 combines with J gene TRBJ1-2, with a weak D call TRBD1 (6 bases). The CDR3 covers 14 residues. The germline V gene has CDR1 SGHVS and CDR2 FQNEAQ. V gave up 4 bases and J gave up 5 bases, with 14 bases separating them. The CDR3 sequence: CASSYRAPEYGYTF. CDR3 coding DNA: TGTGCCAGCAGCTACAGGGCCCCGGAATATGGCTACACCTTC.

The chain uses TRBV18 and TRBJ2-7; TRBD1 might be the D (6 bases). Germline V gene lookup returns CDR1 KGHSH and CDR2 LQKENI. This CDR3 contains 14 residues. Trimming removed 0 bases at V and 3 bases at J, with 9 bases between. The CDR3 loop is CASSPPAGDYEQYF. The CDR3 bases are TGTGCCAGCTCACCACCGGCAGGGGACTACGAGCAGTACTTC. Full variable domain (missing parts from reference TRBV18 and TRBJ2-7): NAGVMQNPRHLVRRRGQEARLRCSPMKGHSHVYWYRQLPEEGLKFMVYLQKENIIDESGMPKERFSAEFPKEGPSILRIQQVVRGDSAAYFCASSPPAGDYEQYFGPGTRLTVT.

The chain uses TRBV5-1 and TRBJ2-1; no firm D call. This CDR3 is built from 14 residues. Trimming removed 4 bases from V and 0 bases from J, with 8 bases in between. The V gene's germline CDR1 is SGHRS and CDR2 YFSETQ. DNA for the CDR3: TGCGCCAGCAGCGAGGCCGGCTCCTACAATGAGCAGTTCTTC. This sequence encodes CASSEAGSYNEQFF.

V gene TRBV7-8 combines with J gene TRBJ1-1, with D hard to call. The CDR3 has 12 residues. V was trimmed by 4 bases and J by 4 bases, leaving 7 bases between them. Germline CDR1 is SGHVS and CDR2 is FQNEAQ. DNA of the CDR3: TGTGCCAGCAGCTCGGACGGCACTGAAGCTTTCTTT. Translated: CASSSDGTEAFF.

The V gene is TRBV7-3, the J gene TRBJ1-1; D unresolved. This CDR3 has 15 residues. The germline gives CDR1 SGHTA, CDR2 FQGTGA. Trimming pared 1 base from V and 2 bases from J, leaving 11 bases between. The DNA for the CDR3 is TGTGCCAGCAGCTTAAAGGCAGTACCTAACACTGAAGCTTTCTTT. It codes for CASSLKAVPNTEAFF.

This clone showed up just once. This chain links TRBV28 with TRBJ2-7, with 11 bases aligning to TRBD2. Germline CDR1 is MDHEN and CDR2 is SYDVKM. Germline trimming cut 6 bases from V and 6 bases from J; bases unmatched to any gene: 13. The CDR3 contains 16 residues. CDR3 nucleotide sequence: TGTGCCAGCAGCCCCCCAACTAGCGGGAGAAGCGGCGAGCAGTACTTC. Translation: CASSPPTSGRSGEQYF.

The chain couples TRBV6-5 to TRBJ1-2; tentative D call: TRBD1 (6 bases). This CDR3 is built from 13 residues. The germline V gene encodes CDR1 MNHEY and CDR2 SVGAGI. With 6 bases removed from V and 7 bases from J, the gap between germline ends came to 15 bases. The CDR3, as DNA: TGTGCCAGCAGCCGACAGGTCCTATCTGGCTACACCTTC. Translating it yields CASSRQVLSGYTF.

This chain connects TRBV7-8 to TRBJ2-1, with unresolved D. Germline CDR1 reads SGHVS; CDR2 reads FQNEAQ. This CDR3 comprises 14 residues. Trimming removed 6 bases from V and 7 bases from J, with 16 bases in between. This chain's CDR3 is CASRPSWTENEQFF. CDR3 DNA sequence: TGTGCCAGCAGGCCATCTTGGACCGAGAATGAGCAGTTCTTC.

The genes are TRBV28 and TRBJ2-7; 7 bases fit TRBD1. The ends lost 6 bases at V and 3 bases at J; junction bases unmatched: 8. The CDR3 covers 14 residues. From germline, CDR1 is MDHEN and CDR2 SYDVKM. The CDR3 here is CASSLNRGDYEQYF. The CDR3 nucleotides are TGTGCCAGCAGCCTAAACAGGGGCGACTACGAGCAGTACTTC.